This T cell receptor beta chain stems from a study of T cell changes during pregnancy in multiple sclerosis (dated 2019 in TCRdb). Study-level background: In women with multiple sclerosis, the researchers looked at how the T cell repertoire shifted as pregnancy progressed.

Library preparation was by the immunoSEQ multiplex PCR assay. TCRdb carries this immuneACCESS record with in-frame sequences only. Its versions omit some clonotypes, under half of them owing to an unresolved V gene in the studies checked, with the rest unexplained. The sample profile shows 120,000 or so clones; 93% of them were found once. Of the sample, 6.2% is held by the ten largest clones. Trimming accounts for 1 base at V and 5 bases at J, while the number of junction bases matched to no gene is 16. From the cysteine up to the phenylalanine, the CDR3 has a length of 19 residues. Kept here is only the CDR3 DNA, which spans 57 bases and is read in frame from base 1. The germline V gene supplies CDR1 SGHRS and CDR2 YFSETQ. This clone has a single count. There is no known antigen for this receptor. The record has no base qualities; no much larger clone is one base away.

The rearrangement combines TRBV5-1 with TRBJ2-2, and TRBD2 matches 8 of the central bases. This sequence was found in a female donor with multiple sclerosis, enrolled in a pregnancy study. Here the sequenced sample was peripheral blood, taken before pregnancy. The base sequence is TGCGCCAGCAGCTTGAAGCGGCTAGCGGGTTCCCTGGGTACCGGGGAGCTGTTTTTT. Its protein reads: CASSLKRLAGSLGTGELFF.